A selection of T cell receptor beta chains follows, all from one sample in a study of spatial heterogeneity in lung cancer. MiXCR, run by TCRdb on the 5' RACE reads, gives a single entry per CDR3 protein. The sample lists about 11,000 distinct CDR3 sequences, about 3.7% occurring once. The sample in question was normal lung tissue next to the tumor, obtained at surgery. Receptors were obtained from a male donor with early-stage non-small cell lung cancer. CDR3s include the opening cysteine and the closing phenylalanine or tryptophan. The D gene is left open where the match is weak. The size entry is marked missing in some rows and otherwise reads once, few, many or a size class.

J | V | D | size | DNA | CDR3
TRBJ2-6 | TRBV29-1 | NA | many | TGCAGCGCCGCTTCAGACTCTGGGGCCAACGTCCTGACTTTC | CSAASDSGANVLTF
TRBJ2-6 | TRBV5-8 | TRBD1 | many | TGTGCCAGCAGCTTGGTAGGGGGCCTTCGCTCTGGGGCCAACGTCCTGACTTTC | CASSLVGGLRSGANVLTF
TRBJ2-7 | TRBV18 | NA | medium-sized | TGTGCCAGCTCACCGGGATCAGGGATCGAGCAGTACTTC | CASSPGSGIEQYF
TRBJ2-7 | TRBV5-1 | TRBD1 | many | TGCGCCAGCAGGCGCCGGGACAGGGGATACGAGCAGTACTTC | CASRRRDRGYEQYF
TRBJ2-2 | TRBV28 | TRBD1 | many | TGTGCCAGCAGTACGGACAGGGGGCGACTTGACACCGGGGAGCTGTTTTTT | CASSTDRGRLDTGELFF
TRBJ2-1 | TRBV7-9 | NA | many | TGTGCCAGCAGTCCCACGGGACGGGAGCAGTTCTTC | CASSPTGREQFF
TRBJ1-1 | TRBV6-5 | NA | many | TGTGCCAGCAGCGAGAAGACGGTGAACACTGAAGCTTTCTTT | CASSEKTVNTEAFF
TRBJ2-1 | TRBV11-2 | TRBD2 | medium-sized | TGTGCCAGCAGCTCCGGGGATAGCGGGGGGGACTACAATGAGCAGTTCTTC | CASSSGDSGGDYNEQFF
TRBJ2-1 | TRBV20-1 | TRBD2 | many | TGCAGTGCCTACCAGCGGGGGGACAACTACAATGAGCAGTTCTTC | CSAYQRGDNYNEQFF
TRBJ1-6 | TRBV7-9 | NA | medium-sized | TGTGCCAGCGGCTTCGCGAGCTCCTATAATTCACCCCTCCACTTT | CASGFASSYNSPLHF
TRBJ2-1 | TRBV6-5 | TRBD2 | many | TGTGCCAGCAGGGCCTGGACTAGCGGTCATCCAGGGGGATGGCAGTTCTTC | CASRAWTSGHPGGWQFF
TRBJ2-5 | TRBV2 | NA | many | TGTGCCAGCAGTGAAAGAGACATAGGTCAAGAGACCCAGTACTTC | CASSERDIGQETQYF
TRBJ1-2 | TRBV20-1 | TRBD1 | many | TGCAGTGCTAAAGAAGGGACAGGGTTAATGATCTCCTATGGCTACACCTTC | CSAKEGTGLMISYGYTF
TRBJ1-5 | TRBV20-1 | NA | many | TGCAGTGTCCTCGGTCACGGGGGGAGCAATCAGCCCCAGCATTTT | CSVLGHGGSNQPQHF
TRBJ2-2 | TRBV7-9 | NA | medium-sized | TGTGCCAGCAGTCCTGACAAGCCCACCGGGGAGCTGTTTTTT | CASSPDKPTGELFF
TRBJ2-1 | TRBV28 | TRBD2 | NA | TGTGCCAGCAGTTTGGTAGCGGGGGGACGAAATGAGCAGTTCTTC | CASSLVAGGRNEQFF
TRBJ2-3 | TRBV11-1 | NA | NA | TGTGCCAGCAGCTTACGCGGATACACAGATACGCAGTATTTT | CASSLRGYTDTQYF
TRBJ2-5 | TRBV28 | NA | many | TGTGCCAGCAGCGGGAACTTGGGCCAAGAGACCCAGTACTTC | CASSGNLGQETQYF
TRBJ2-7 | TRBV20-1 | TRBD2 | many | TGCAGTGCTAGTCTACTATCGGGGGGCGAGCAGTACTTC | CSASLLSGGEQYF
TRBJ2-5 | TRBV5-4 | NA | once | TGTGCCAGCAGCTCCTCTCCCAAGGAGACCCAGTACTTC | CASSSSPKETQYF
TRBJ2-1 | TRBV27 | NA | medium-sized | TGTGCCAGCAGTTTATTCCTTTCCCCTTCCCCGAACAATGAGCAGTTCTTC | CASSLFLSPSPNNEQFF
TRBJ1-2 | TRBV6-5 | TRBD1 | medium-sized | TGTGCCAGCAGTTACAGGACAGGGGAGGGAGATGGCTACACCTTC | CASSYRTGEGDGYTF
TRBJ2-3 | TRBV7-2 | NA | many | TGTGCCAGCAGCTTACTGGCCTCAGATACGCAGTATTTT | CASSLLASDTQYF
TRBJ1-2 | TRBV5-1 | TRBD1 | many | TGCGCCAGCAGCTTCCAGGGGGCTGGCTACACCTTC | CASSFQGAGYTF
TRBJ1-2 | TRBV7-9 | NA | many | TGTGCCAGCAGCTTAAAAGTGGTCGCTAACTATGGCTACACCTTC | CASSLKVVANYGYTF
TRBJ1-4 | TRBV6-1 | TRBD1 | many | TGTGCCAGCAGTGAATCGTGGACAGGCCTTAATGAAAAACTGTTTTTT | CASSESWTGLNEKLFF
TRBJ1-5 | TRBV5-6 | NA | NA | TGTGCCAGCAGCTTGCAGGAGATCAATCAGCCCCAGCATTTT | CASSLQEINQPQHF
TRBJ2-4 | TRBV29-1 | NA | medium-sized | TGCAGCGTCGCACCGGAGGGACATGGGTTAAAAAACATTCAGTACTTC | CSVAPEGHGLKNIQYF
TRBJ1-5 | TRBV27 | NA | NA | TGTGCCAGCAGCCGGGCCTACCGTGACGGTCATCAGCCCCAGCATTTT | CASSRAYRDGHQPQHF
TRBJ2-2 | TRBV6-6 | NA | many | TGTGCCAGCAGTCCATCTCCGAGGGGCACCGGGGAGCTGTTTTTT | CASSPSPRGTGELFF
TRBJ2-5 | TRBV20-1 | TRBD2 | many | TGCAGTGCTAGAGGGACTAGCGGGGGGCCCTCTCACTTC | CSARGTSGGPSHF
TRBJ2-2 | TRBV18 | NA | many | TGTGCCAGCTCACCTTCACAAAACACCGGGGAGCTGTTTTTT | CASSPSQNTGELFF
TRBJ1-1 | TRBV28 | NA | many | TGTGCCAGCAGTTCTGTCAGTCAAGCTTTCTTT | CASSSVSQAFF